This T cell receptor (beta chain) derives from a study of cytomegalovirus exposure and HLA in healthy donors. The V gene end was trimmed by 6 bases and the J gene end by 14 bases; junction bases not matched to a gene: 9. The CDR3 runs 11 residues. Germline V CDR1 and CDR2: SGHTA, FQGNSA. PCR amplification relied on 60 Vbeta primers (plus 13 Jbeta primers). Sequencing was performed with immunoSEQ multiplex PCR; in TCRdb, only in-frame clones are kept and a portion is missing. The data contain 150,000 to 200,000 clones, about three quarters of them seen just once; the ten biggest clones take up about 1%. Concerning this clone itself: The antigen remains unidentified.

Study results and caveats: According to an earlier analysis, most TCR beta V segments yielded productive rearrangements about 87% or about 30% of the time. A list of more than 150 TCR beta chains associated with cytomegalovirus was given. Some 16,000 TCR beta sequences were associated with HLA alleles at 0.05 false discovery rate in a later analysis. With high specificity and sensitivity, the classifier reportedly diagnosed cytomegalovirus status.

This clonotype was sampled from a woman in her forties or fifties in good health and CMV-seropositive. Sequenced material: PBMCs. The chain has TRBV7-2 and TRBJ1-2; 7 bases match TRBD1. DNA for the CDR3: TGTGCCAGCAGGACAGGGCCCCCGGCAACCTTC. This gives the protein CASRTGPPATF.